Each of the 8 T cell receptor beta chains below was sequenced from the same sample in a study of early T cells in non-severe SARS-CoV-2 infection. Each CDR3 protein gets one entry after TCRdb re-called the 5' RACE reads with MiXCR. The sample consists of fewer than 100,000 distinct CDR3 sequences, less than 8% of them appearing once. The source material was whole blood. These receptors were obtained from an adult who was a healthcare worker with PCR-confirmed SARS-CoV-2 infection or an uninfected control (not recorded which).

The chain recombines TRBV5-1 with TRBJ2-5, with a weak D call TRBD2 (6 bases). In germline, CDR1 is SGHRS, CDR2 YFSETQ. Trimming stripped 0 bases from V and 4 bases from J, with 13 bases between. The CDR3 runs 15 residues. The CDR3 protein is CASSLVGGTGETQYF. The CDR3 nucleotides read TGCGCCAGCAGCTTGGTTGGCGGGACGGGAGAGACCCAGTACTTC.

The chain carries TRBV14 and TRBJ2-7, with TRBD1 identical over 11 bases. Germline-derived CDR1 and CDR2 are SGHDN and FVKESK. The trim removed 0 bases at V and 3 bases at J, leaving 7 bases unmatched. The CDR3 runs to 17 residues. The CDR3 DNA is TGTGCCAGCAGCCAAGACATACGGACAGGGGGCGGCTACGAGCAGTACTTC. This sequence encodes CASSQDIRTGGGYEQYF.

This clonotype was picked up many times. The V call is TRBV6-5, the J call TRBJ1-4; tentatively, D is TRBD1 (5 bases). Trimming cost V 6 bases and J 8 bases, with 19 bases left between them. The germline V gene encodes CDR1 MNHEY and CDR2 SVGAGI. The length of the CDR3 is 15 residues. The DNA for the CDR3 is TGTGCCAGCAGACCCGGGCCAGGGACGGACGAAAAACTGTTTTTT. Translation: CASRPGPGTDEKLFF.

V usage is TRBV18 and J usage is TRBJ1-5; 9 nucleotides align to TRBD1. CDR3 size: 17 residues. J was trimmed by 4 bases and V by 1 base; bases with no gene match: 8. From germline, CDR1 is KGHSH and CDR2 LQKENI. CDR3 coding DNA: TGTGCCAGCTCACCACGGGCTATGGACAGGGGTAATCAGCCCCAGCATTTT. Encoded protein: CASSPRAMDRGNQPQHF.

Concerning this clonotype: This may be a read error, as it is one base from a much larger clone. Since no conserved phenylalanine or tryptophan closes the CDR3, a read error is the likely cause. This rearrangement joins TRBV10-3 to TRBJ2-7; D gene unclear. In germline, CDR1 is ENHRY, CDR2 SYGVKD. Trimming pared 4 bases from V and 6 bases from J, leaving 7 bases between. The CDR3 consists of 11 residues. The CDR3 here is CAISGHGEQYS. CDR3 in DNA: TGTGCCATCAGTGGACATGGCGAGCAGTACTCC.

This clonotype has more than one count but fewer than ten. V gene TRBV7-2 combines with J gene TRBJ2-3; 8 bases line up with TRBD2. CDR1 SGHTA and CDR2 FQGNSA come from the germline V gene. The CDR3 length is 16 residues. V gave up 2 bases and J gave up 4 bases; unmatched junction bases: 8. The CDR3 spells CASSLMAGGQADTQYF. The CDR3 DNA follows: TGTGCCAGCAGCTTAATGGCGGGAGGTCAAGCAGATACGCAGTATTTT.

This clonotype was recorded a few times. V gene TRBV6-5 combines with J gene TRBJ2-1; TRBD1 agrees at 10 bases. The CDR3 runs 14 residues. Per germline, CDR1 MNHEY and CDR2 SVGAGI. V lost 8 bases and J lost 6; bases outside the gene matches: 7. CDR3 DNA: TGTGCCAGCTTGGCCAGGACAGGGGGCAATGAGCAGTTCTTC. This encodes CASLARTGGNEQFF.

This clonotype was counted at least ten times. The CDR3 nucleotides read TGTGCCAGCAGCCTCACAGGGGGCCCCCCCGGTGATACGCAGTATTTT. It codes for CASSLTGGPPGDTQYF. The V gene is TRBV7-8, the J gene TRBJ2-3, with TRBD1 matching over 9 bases. The length of the CDR3 is 16 residues. Trimming took 5 bases from V and 6 from J; bases not matched to a gene: 12. Germline CDR1 is SGHVS and CDR2 is FQNEAQ. Using reference TRBV7-8 and TRBJ2-3 for the parts outside the CDR3, the full variable domain is GAGVSQSPRYKVAKRGQDVALRCDPISGHVSLFWYQQALGQGPEFLTYFQNEAQLDKSGLPSDRFFAERPEGSVSTLKIQRTQQEDSAVYLCASSLTGGPPGDTQYFGPGTRLTVL.